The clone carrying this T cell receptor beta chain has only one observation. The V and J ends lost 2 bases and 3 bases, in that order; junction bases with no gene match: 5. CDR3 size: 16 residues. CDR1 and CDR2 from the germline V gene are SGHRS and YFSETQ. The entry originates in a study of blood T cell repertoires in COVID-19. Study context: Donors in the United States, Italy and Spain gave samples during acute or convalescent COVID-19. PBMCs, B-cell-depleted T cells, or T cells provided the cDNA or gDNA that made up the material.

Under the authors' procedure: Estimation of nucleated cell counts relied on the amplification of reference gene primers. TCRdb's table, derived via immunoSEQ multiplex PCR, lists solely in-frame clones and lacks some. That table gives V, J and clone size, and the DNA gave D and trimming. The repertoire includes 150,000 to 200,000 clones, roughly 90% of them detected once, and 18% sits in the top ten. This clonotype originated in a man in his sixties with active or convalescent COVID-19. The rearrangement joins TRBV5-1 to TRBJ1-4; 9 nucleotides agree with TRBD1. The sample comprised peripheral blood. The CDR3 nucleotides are TGCGCCAGCAGCTTAGGACAGGGGCGGCCTAATGAAAAACTGTTTTTT. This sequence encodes CASSLGQGRPNEKLFF.